One and the same sample provided the 30 T cell receptor beta chains below, sequenced in a study of OX40 agonist ivuxolimab in advanced cancers. The repertoire was sequenced with immunoSEQ multiplex PCR; TCRdb's copy has only in-frame clones and lacks some. The sample includes around 85,000 clones, around 90% of them seen just once. The sequencing used CD4+ or CD8+ T cells sorted from blood, collected in a trial of the OX40 agonist ivuxolimab. The source of these receptors is an adult with an advanced solid tumor such as melanoma, head and neck, liver or kidney cancer.

This clone was seen once. V is TRBV28 and J is TRBJ2-4; TRBD1 agrees at 9 bases. This CDR3 has 13 residues. The germline V gene has CDR1 MDHEN and CDR2 SYDVKM. Germline trimming cut 4 bases from V and 9 bases from J; bases unmatched to any gene: 4. The CDR3 loop reads CASSSPTGGIQYF. The DNA for the CDR3 is TGTGCCAGCAGTTCCCCGACAGGGGGCATTCAGTACTTC.

This chain links TRBV7-9 with TRBJ2-5; no definite D call. The V end was cut by 6 bases, the J end by 5 bases, with 13 bases between. This CDR3 has 13 amino acids. The germline V gene encodes CDR1 SEHNR and CDR2 FQNEAQ (reference sequence). CDR3 coding DNA: TGTGCCAGCAGACCTGACGGGCCCGAGACCCAGTACTTC. Protein: CASRPDGPETQYF.

In this sample, this clone turned up a few times. This rearrangement joins TRBV7-9 to TRBJ1-3; no definite D call. This CDR3 has 14 amino acids. Per germline, CDR1 SEHNR and CDR2 FQNEAQ (reference sequence). Trimming removed 1 base from V and 4 bases from J, with 8 bases in between. The CDR3 spells CASSLDNFGNTIYF. CDR3 bases: TGTGCCAGCAGCTTAGACAACTTCGGAAACACCATATATTTT.

This clone came up once. J is TRBJ2-5 and V is TRBV5-1; D call uncertain. This CDR3 is 14 amino acids long. CDR1 is SGHRS, CDR2 YFSETQ, per germline. Deletions cut 0 bases from V and 1 base from J, with 7 bases between. DNA of the CDR3: TGCGCCAGCAGCTTGGCTCCCTTCCAAGAGACCCAGTACTTC. Its protein product is CASSLAPFQETQYF.

The V and J genes are TRBV12-1 and TRBJ2-1; the table's D call TRBD1 went unverified against the DNA. TRBV12-1 is reported as a pseudogene. The CDR3 sequence is 19 residues long. CDR3 nucleotides: TGTGCCAGCAGCTTTATGCCACAGGGCACGGGAAGGTTGGACAATGAGCAGTTCTTC. Protein product: CASSFMPQGTGRLDNEQFF.

V usage is TRBV4-1 and J usage is TRBJ2-2; 8 bases are a match to TRBD1. V dropped 1 base and J dropped 4; count of bases not matched to a gene: 5. The germline V gene encodes CDR1 MGHRA and CDR2 YSYEKL. The CDR3 spans 16 residues. DNA for the CDR3: TGCGCCAGCAGCCAAGGACACAGGGGGGTCACCGGGGAGCTGTTTTTT. Protein sequence: CASSQGHRGVTGELFF.

V and J are TRBV28 and TRBJ2-1, with unresolved D. The germline gives CDR1 MDHEN, CDR2 SYDVKM. V lost 4 bases, J lost 1 base, and 11 bases lay in between. This CDR3 contains 15 residues. The CDR3 here is CASSSSMGSYNEQFF. Written as DNA, the CDR3 is TGTGCCAGCAGTTCCTCGATGGGGTCCTACAATGAGCAGTTCTTC. Looking up the rest from reference TRBV28 and TRBJ2-1 gives the full variable domain: DVKVTQSSRYLVKRTGEKVFLECVQDMDHENMFWYRQDPGLGLRLIYFSYDVKMKEKGDIPEGYSVSREKKERFSLILESASTNQTSMYLCASSSSMGSYNEQFFGPGTRLTVL.

The chain joins TRBV6-1 to TRBJ1-2; 10 bases map to TRBD1. Trimming took 6 bases from V and 8 from J; bases not matched to a gene: 6. The CDR3 is made up of 13 amino acids. CDR1 MNHNS and CDR2 SASEGT come from the germline V gene. The CDR3 is CASSLDRGPGYTF. In DNA, the CDR3 is TGTGCCAGCAGCTTAGACAGGGGGCCAGGCTACACCTTC.

The rearrangement joins TRBV25-1 to TRBJ2-1; 15 nucleotides match TRBD2. Trimming removed 0 bases from V and 6 bases from J; junction bases left unmatched: 6. CDR3 length: 18 residues. Germline values: CDR1 MGHDK, CDR2 SYGVNS. CDR3: CASSEYAGTSGRPNEQFF. CDR3 DNA sequence: TGTGCCAGCAGTGAATATGCCGGGACTAGCGGGAGGCCCAATGAGCAGTTCTTC.

This rearrangement joins TRBV5-4 to TRBJ2-2; D unresolved. Germline values: CDR1 SGHNT, CDR2 YYREEE (reference sequence). V lost 0 bases to trimming and J lost 0 bases, with 12 bases between them. This CDR3 comprises 17 residues. The CDR3 protein is CASSLVPQGTNTGELFF. The DNA for the CDR3 is TGTGCCAGCAGCTTGGTGCCCCAAGGCACGAACACCGGGGAGCTGTTTTTT.

The chain recombines TRBV18 with TRBJ2-1; the match to TRBD2 covers 14 bases. Trimming cost V 1 base and J 7 bases; bases outside gene matches: 3. CDR3 length: 16 residues. CDR1 is KGHSH, CDR2 LQKENI, per germline. The CDR3 DNA sequence: TGTGCCAGCTCACCACAGTGGACTAGCGGGAGGAATGAGCAGTTCTTC. Translating it yields CASSPQWTSGRNEQFF.

The chain combines TRBV7-9 with TRBJ2-5; 8 bases line up with TRBD1. Germline V gene lookup returns CDR1 SEHNR and CDR2 FQNEAQ (reference sequence). J was trimmed by 7 bases and V by 6 bases; bases with no gene match: 4. The CDR3 has 12 residues. The CDR3 DNA is TGTGCCAGCAGGACAGGGGCCGGGACCCAGTACTTC. It specifies CASRTGAGTQYF.

This chain joins TRBV5-4 and TRBJ2-1; 8 nucleotides agree with TRBD2. Trimming removed 0 bases from V and 6 bases from J; junction bases left unmatched: 5. The CDR3 extends over 15 amino acids. CDR1 is SGHNT and CDR2 is YYREEE in the germline V gene (reference sequence). This chain's CDR3 is CASSLDGGGSNEQFF. The CDR3 region has the DNA TGTGCCAGCAGCTTGGACGGGGGGGGCTCCAATGAGCAGTTCTTC.

The chain uses TRBV11-2 and TRBJ1-1; D is perhaps TRBD1 (6 bases). The CDR3 spans 15 residues. Germline V CDR1 and CDR2: SGHAT, FQNNGV. Trimming left V 3 bases short and J 1 base short, with 12 bases between. The CDR3, as DNA: TGTGCCAGCAGCTTTGGGGGGCGCGGGAACACTGAAGCTTTCTTT. The encoded protein is CASSFGGRGNTEAFF.

This chain uses TRBV19 with TRBJ2-2; 8 bases are a match to TRBD1. From germline, CDR1 is LNHDA and CDR2 SQIVND (reference sequence). Unmatched junction bases numbered 9, after V lost 5 bases and J lost 10 bases. The CDR3 extends over 14 amino acids. The CDR3 DNA sequence: TGTGCCAGTAGTCCGGGGACAGGTAACGCGGAGCTGTTTTTT. It yields the protein CASSPGTGNAELFF.

The genes are TRBV5-5 and TRBJ1-1; D is possibly TRBD1 (6 bases). V lost 1 base and J lost 5, with 18 bases in between. The CDR3 length is 16 residues. Germline V CDR1 and CDR2: SGHKS, YYEKEE (reference sequence). CDR3 sequence: CASSLLPGEGGTEAFF. As DNA, the CDR3 is TGTGCCAGCAGCTTGCTCCCAGGGGAGGGGGGTACTGAAGCTTTCTTT.

The chain joins TRBV9 to TRBJ2-7; TRBD2 aligns across 9 bases. The germline V gene has CDR1 SGDLS and CDR2 YYNGEE. The CDR3 length is 14 residues. The V segment lost 7 bases and the J segment 5 bases; nucleotides outside the gene matches: 10. The DNA of the CDR3 is TGTGCCAGCGCATCCGCTAGCGGGACCCACGAGCAGTACTTC. Encoded protein: CASASASGTHEQYF.

This chain connects TRBV30 to TRBJ1-2, with 10 nucleotides matching TRBD1. The CDR3 is 15 amino acids. CDR1 is GTSNPN and CDR2 is SVGIG in the germline V gene (reference sequence). J lost 5 bases, V lost 0 bases, and 6 bases had no gene match. CDR3 loop: CAWSVGQGVRYGYTF. In nucleotides, the CDR3 is TGTGCCTGGAGTGTAGGACAGGGGGTACGGTATGGCTACACCTTC.

CDR3: CASSRPGTGVYGYTF. The CDR3 nucleotides are TGTGCCAGCAGCCGTCCCGGGACAGGGGTCTATGGCTACACCTTC. The genes are TRBV28 and TRBJ1-2; 10 bases align to TRBD1. The germline V gene has CDR1 MDHEN and CDR2 SYDVKM. V shed 6 bases, J shed 4 bases, and the junction held 8 bases outside the gene matches. The CDR3 loop spans 15 amino acids.

The V gene is TRBV11-2, the J gene TRBJ2-5; D remains unclear. The V and J ends lost 5 bases and 2 bases respectively, with 9 bases between them. The CDR3 is 13 residues long. The V gene's germline CDR1 is SGHAT and CDR2 FQNNGV. The DNA for the CDR3 is TGTGCCAGCAGCCCAAGACTGCAAGAGACCCAGTACTTC. This translates into CASSPRLQETQYF.

The J gene is TRBJ2-5, the V gene TRBV10-2, with 7 bases identical to TRBD1. CDR3 length: 15 residues. Trimming at V came to 1 base and at J to 3 bases, leaving 5 bases not matched to a gene. The germline gives CDR1 WSHSY, CDR2 SAAADI. The CDR3 is CASSEWGQSKETQYF. The CDR3 coding sequence is TGCGCCAGCAGTGAGTGGGGACAGTCGAAAGAGACCCAGTACTTC.

This chain joins TRBV6-1 and TRBJ2-3; a weak D match, TRBD1 (6 bases). The CDR3 is 15 amino acids. Trimming cost V 3 bases and J 5 bases, with 15 bases left between them. The germline V gene has CDR1 MNHNS and CDR2 SASEGT. CDR3 sequence (DNA): TGTGCCAGCAGTGAGGGGACACCAAGACTAGATACGCAGTATTTT. Translating it yields CASSEGTPRLDTQYF.

The CDR3 DNA reads as TGCGCCAGCAGTGGTCAGAAATTCTACGAGCAGTACTTC. It specifies CASSGQKFYEQYF. This chain connects TRBV10-1 to TRBJ2-7; D not resolved. The CDR3 covers 13 residues. Germline V gene sequence: CDR1 WNHNN, CDR2 SYGVQD (reference sequence). Between the trimmed V and J ends, which lost 4 bases and 3 bases, there was a span of 10 bases.

The chain has TRBV18 and TRBJ2-7, with a tentative D call TRBD2 (6 bases). This CDR3 has 15 residues. The V gene's germline CDR1 is KGHSH and CDR2 LQKENI. Trimming took 4 bases from V and 4 from J, leaving 17 bases between them. CDR3 coding DNA: TGTGCCAGCTCACAGGGCTCGGGGGAAGGTTACGAGCAGTACTTC. Translated, it gives CASSQGSGEGYEQYF.

The chain combines TRBV7-9 with TRBJ2-1; D not certain. Germline CDR1 and CDR2: SEHNR and FQNEAQ (reference sequence). V gave up 5 bases and J gave up 1 base, with 12 bases separating them. The CDR3 has 15 residues. The CDR3 loop reads CASSPPVGSYNEQFF. The CDR3 bases are TGTGCCAGCAGCCCCCCGGTGGGATCCTACAATGAGCAGTTCTTC. The full variable domain, its missing parts supplied by reference TRBV7-9 and TRBJ2-1, is DTGVSQNPRHKITKRGQNVTFRCDPISEHNRLYWYRQTLGQGPEFLTYFQNEAQLEKSRLLSDRFSAERPKGSFSTLEIQRTEQGDSAMYLCASSPPVGSYNEQFFGPGTRLTVL.

The V gene is TRBV29-1, the J gene TRBJ2-5, with D tentatively TRBD1 (6 bases). Trimming cost V 8 bases and J 0 bases, with 10 bases left between them. Looked up from germline, CDR1 is SQVTM and CDR2 is ANQGSEA. The CDR3 is made up of 12 amino acids. The CDR3 nucleotides read TGCAGCACCCGGGACAACCAAGAGACCCAGTACTTC. This encodes CSTRDNQETQYF.

Here the CDR3 reads CASSQEPGALGNQYF. CDR3 in DNA: TGCGCCAGCAGCCAAGAGCCAGGGGCCTTAGGGAATCAGTACTTC. The chain joins TRBV4-3 to TRBJ2-4, with a tentative D call TRBD1 (6 bases). The germline CDR1 and CDR2 sequences are LGHNA and YSLEER. This CDR3 comprises 15 residues. Trimming took off 0 bases at V and 12 bases at J, with 18 bases between the two ends.

This clone was observed a handful of times. Here the CDR3 reads CASIGIEAFF. The CDR3 region has the DNA TGTGCCAGCATCGGCATTGAAGCTTTCTTT. The chain links TRBV6-5 to TRBJ1-1; D unclear. The CDR3 is 10 residues long. V lost 7 bases and J lost 7, with 7 bases in between. Germline V gene sequence: CDR1 MNHEY, CDR2 SVGAGI.

The V and J genes are TRBV7-3 and TRBJ2-1; TRBD2 matches 8 bases. The germline V gene has CDR1 SGHTA and CDR2 FQGTGA. J lost 6 bases, V lost 5 bases, and 6 bases had no gene match. The CDR3 loop spans 14 amino acids. CDR3 protein: CASSTGTSPNEQFF. As DNA, the CDR3 is TGTGCCAGCAGCACAGGGACTAGTCCCAATGAGCAGTTCTTC. The whole variable domain, remainder taken from reference TRBV7-3 and TRBJ2-1, is GAGVSQTPSNKVTEKGKYVELRCDPISGHTALYWYRQSLGQGPEFLIYFQGTGAADDSGLPNDRFFAVRPEGSVSTLKIQRTERGDSAVYLCASSTGTSPNEQFFGPGTRLTVL.

The chain combines TRBV4-1 with TRBJ2-6; the D gene could be TRBD1 or TRBD2 (5 bases each). Trimming removed 1 base at V and 4 bases at J, with 17 bases between. Germline CDR1 is MGHRA and CDR2 is YSYEKL. This CDR3 comprises 18 residues. The CDR3 coding sequence is TGCGCCAGCAGCCAAGTATATAAAGAGGGACCGGGGGCCAACGTCCTGACTTTC. Protein product: CASSQVYKEGPGANVLTF.